Each of the 15 T cell receptor beta chains below was sequenced from the same sample in a study of blood T cell repertoires in COVID-19 (dated by TCRdb to 2020 to 2022). To prepare the library, the immunoSEQ multiplex PCR assay was applied. TCRdb retrieved this table from immuneACCESS and kept in-frame rearrangements only. Not all clones are present; in checked studies, unresolved V genes account for under half, and no reason is known for the remainder. The sample yields about 120,000 clones; roughly 85% were counted once. Approximately 2.5% of the sample comes from the top ten. Sequencing used peripheral blood. The receptor source for this set is a man aged 25-45 years with acute or convalescent COVID-19.

The chain carries TRBV6-2 or TRBV6-3 and TRBJ1-2, with 8 nucleotides matching TRBD1. The CDR3 contains 13 residues. The V gene's germline CDR1 is MNHEY and CDR2 SVGEGT. The V and J ends lost 1 base and 10 bases, in that order; junction bases with no gene match: 5. CDR3 nucleotides: TGTGCCAGCAGTTACTTGGTCAGGGGGCACTACACCTTC. This gives the protein CASSYLVRGHYTF.

The chain carries TRBV10-3 and TRBJ1-1, with 10 bases fitting TRBD1. The CDR3 has 16 amino acids. Germline V gives CDR1 ENHRY, CDR2 SYGVKD. J gave up 1 base and V 4 bases, and 6 bases lay outside the gene matches. This CDR3 is CAISASGTGANTEAFF. Here the CDR3 DNA reads TGTGCCATCAGTGCTAGTGGGACAGGGGCGAACACTGAAGCTTTCTTT.

This chain uses TRBV10-3 with TRBJ2-1; D uncertain. CDR3 length: 13 residues. V was clipped by 7 bases and J by 0 bases, with 7 bases between them. Germline V gene data show CDR1 as ENHRY and CDR2 as SYGVKD. The CDR3 nucleotides read TGTGCCATCACTGATAGCTCCTACAATGAGCAGTTCTTC. This codes for CAITDSSYNEQFF.

The chain joins TRBV28 to TRBJ2-1; 11 bases match TRBD2. Trimming removed 8 bases from V and 7 bases from J; junction bases left unmatched: 4. Germline values: CDR1 MDHEN, CDR2 SYDVKM. This CDR3 spans 13 amino acids. In DNA, the CDR3 is TGTGCCAGCTGGTCTAGCGGGAGGAATGAGCAGTTCTTC. Translated, it gives CASWSSGRNEQFF.

The chain links TRBV4-1 to TRBJ1-5; 9 bases map to TRBD1. V gave up 1 base and J gave up 2 bases; unmatched junction bases: 3. CDR3 length: 16 residues. Germline-derived CDR1 and CDR2 are MGHRA and YSYEKL. The CDR3 DNA is TGCGCCAGCAGCCAAGGGACAGGGGTGGGCAATCAGCCCCAGCATTTT. Translated: CASSQGTGVGNQPQHF.

The V gene is TRBV30, the J gene TRBJ1-4, with D possibly being TRBD1 (5 bases). This CDR3 comprises 13 residues. V was shortened by 4 bases and J by 8 bases, with 14 bases between the two germline ends. CDR1 is GTSNPN and CDR2 is SVGIG in the germline V gene (reference sequence). The CDR3 loop is CAWNRGRSEKLFF. CDR3 coding DNA: TGTGCCTGGAATAGGGGAAGAAGCGAAAAACTGTTTTTT.

The V gene is TRBV6-5, the J gene TRBJ2-7; weak D call: TRBD1 (6 bases). Trimming left V 4 bases short and J 4 bases short, with 17 bases between. Germline-derived CDR1 and CDR2 are MNHEY and SVGAGI. This CDR3 region has 15 residues. CDR3 in DNA: TGTGCCAGCAGTTTACTTAGGGGGTTGGCGTACGAGCAGTACTTC. Protein product: CASSLLRGLAYEQYF.

Comment on this clone: This same CDR3 is encoded by further DNA sequences in the sample. This sequence joins TRBV11-3 and TRBJ1-1, with D maybe TRBD1 (5 bases). The V gene lost 2 bases and the J gene lost 1 base, with 5 bases spanning the gap. This CDR3 has 13 residues. Looked up from germline, CDR1 is SGHNT and CDR2 is YENEEA. CDR3 nucleotides: TGTGCCAGCAGCTTACAGGGGAACACTGAAGCTTTCTTT. This codes for CASSLQGNTEAFF.

The chain joins TRBV29-1 to TRBJ2-3, with D possibly TRBD2 on 6 matching bases. The length of the CDR3 is 15 residues. V was clipped by 3 bases and J by 0 bases, with 13 bases between them. Germline V gene sequence: CDR1 SQVTM, CDR2 ANQGSEA. CDR3: CSVEGVAASTDTQYF. The CDR3 coding sequence is TGCAGCGTTGAGGGGGTAGCGGCTAGCACAGATACGCAGTATTTT.

This clone has just one count. The chain joins TRBV2 to TRBJ1-5; the D gene is possibly TRBD1 (5 bases). There are 14 residues in the CDR3. CDR1 is SNHLY and CDR2 is FYNNEI in the germline V gene. V dropped 4 bases and J dropped 5 bases, with 12 bases sitting between them. CDR3 nucleotide sequence: TGTGCCAGCAGTGGGTTGACAGACGATCAGCCCCAGCATTTT. It translates to CASSGLTDDQPQHF.

Only one count was recorded for this clone. The chain employs TRBV5-1 and TRBJ2-5, with D possibly matching TRBD2 (6 bases). This CDR3 is 14 amino acids long. Trimming pared 7 bases from V and 4 bases from J, leaving 17 bases between. The V gene's germline CDR1 is SGHRS and CDR2 YFSETQ. CDR3 bases: TGCGCCAGCTTCCGGGATGGAGGGGTAGAGACCCAGTACTTC. The encoded protein is CASFRDGGVETQYF.

This clone was seen only once. The chain couples TRBV29-1 to TRBJ1-5, with 9 positions matching TRBD1. With 7 bases clipped from V and 0 bases from J, the junction kept 7 bases outside the gene matches. This CDR3 has 15 residues. CDR1 and CDR2 (germline): SQVTM, ANQGSEA. The CDR3, as DNA: TGCAGCGCTTTGACAGGGGGAGATAGCAATCAGCCCCAGCATTTT. Its translation: CSALTGGDSNQPQHF.

This clone showed up just once. The V and J genes are TRBV9 and TRBJ2-1; 9 bases are shared with TRBD2. V was pared by 3 bases and J by 3 bases, with 1 base of the junction left unmatched. This CDR3 comprises 14 residues. CDR1 is SGDLS and CDR2 is YYNGEE in the germline V gene. The CDR3 spells CASSATSGYNEQFF. In nucleotides, the CDR3 is TGTGCCAGCAGCGCGACTAGCGGCTACAATGAGCAGTTCTTC.

In its sample, this clone was seen many times. V and J are TRBV7-2 and TRBJ2-7; a weak D match, TRBD2 (6 bases). The CDR3 spans 14 residues. CDR1 is SGHTA, CDR2 FQGNSA, per germline. Trimming pared 1 base from V and 3 bases from J, leaving 10 bases between. CDR3 in DNA: TGTGCCAGCAGCTTAGAACTAGCACGCTACGAGCAGTACTTC. Its protein product is CASSLELARYEQYF.

For the CDR3, the DNA is TGTGCTAGTGGTTTGGATGGGTGGGCCGGGGATGAAAAACTGTTTTTT. Encoded protein: CASGLDGWAGDEKLFF. The chain carries TRBV12-5 and TRBJ1-4; D is uncertain. The ends were cut back, 1 base at V and 6 bases at J, with 15 bases in the middle. From germline, CDR1 is LGHNT and CDR2 FRNRAP. The CDR3 runs to 16 residues.